The 31 T cell receptor beta chains presented below share a single source sample, sequenced in a study of shared clonotypes between healthy human individuals. Assay used: immunoSEQ multiplex PCR; TCRdb lists only in-frame clones, some missing. The sample has about 2.4 million clones; under 95% are singletons. The sequenced sample consisted of naive CD4+ T cells from PBMCs. The subset denotes: CD45RA+ positively selected. The origin of the receptors is a man aged 18 to 30 in good health. Some clones in this sample may be carry-over from other donors' samples.

Here the CDR3 reads CASNQGATGNTIYF. The CDR3 DNA reads TGTGCCAGCAACCAGGGGGCGACCGGAAACACCATATATTTT. The rearrangement joins TRBV9 to TRBJ1-3; 8 nucleotides agree with TRBD1. J lost 4 bases, V lost 6 bases, and 6 bases had no gene match. This CDR3 spans 14 amino acids. Germline V gene data show CDR1 as SGDLS and CDR2 as YYNGEE.

The chain recombines TRBV30 with TRBJ2-1, with D maybe TRBD2 (7 bases). Germline values: CDR1 GTSNPN, CDR2 SVGIG (reference sequence). Trimming shortened V by 1 base and J by 6 bases, and 16 bases separated the two germline ends. This CDR3 has 15 residues. The CDR3 spells CAWSARPRGGNEQFF. The CDR3 coding sequence is TGTGCCTGGAGTGCCCGTCCAAGGGGGGGCAATGAGCAGTTCTTC.

This clone has only a few counts. V usage is TRBV7-2 and J usage is TRBJ1-1; D is unclear. Per germline, CDR1 SGHTA and CDR2 FQGNSA. The CDR3 sequence is 13 residues long. V lost 5 bases and J lost 1, with 8 bases in between. This CDR3 is CASSRSANTEAFF. The CDR3 DNA reads TGTGCCAGCAGCCGATCTGCGAACACTGAAGCTTTCTTT. The full variable domain, in which reference TRBV7-2 and TRBJ1-1 provide the parts outside the CDR3, is GAGVSQSPSNKVTEKGKDVELRCDPISGHTALYWYRQSLGQGLEFLIYFQGNSAPDKSGLPSDRFSAERTGGSVSTLTIQRTQQEDSAVYLCASSRSANTEAFFGQGTRLTVV.

V and J are TRBV28 and TRBJ1-5; tentatively, D is TRBD1 (6 bases). Trimming removed 5 bases at V and 3 bases at J, with 17 bases between. Germline values: CDR1 MDHEN, CDR2 SYDVKM. The CDR3 has 16 amino acids. CDR3 loop: CASSDWRGRSNQPQHF. The CDR3 DNA reads TGTGCCAGCAGTGATTGGCGGGGGCGTTCCAATCAGCCCCAGCATTTT.

The chain employs TRBV27 and TRBJ2-7; 7 bases line up with TRBD1. V dropped 7 bases and J dropped 3; count of bases not matched to a gene: 9. Germline CDR1 reads MNHEY; CDR2 reads SMNVEV (reference sequence). The CDR3 runs 14 residues. In DNA, the CDR3 is TGTGCCAGCACCCCCCGGACAGGCGGCTACGAGCAGTACTTC. Translation: CASTPRTGGYEQYF.

This clone was counted a single time. This specimen includes other DNA sequences encoding the same CDR3. The V call is TRBV15, the J call TRBJ2-7; 7 bases are shared with TRBD2. The trim removed 1 base at V and 4 bases at J, leaving 4 bases unmatched. CDR1 and CDR2 (germline): LNHNV, YYDKDF (reference sequence). CDR3 length equals 14 residues. The CDR3 DNA sequence: TGTGCCACCAGCAGAGCCGGCGGGAGTTACGAGCAGTACTTC. Its translation: CATSRAGGSYEQYF.

J is TRBJ2-7 and V is TRBV9, with no clear D. V gave up 0 bases and J gave up 3 bases, with 7 bases separating them. The V gene's germline CDR1 is SGDLS and CDR2 YYNGEE. The CDR3 spans 13 residues. The DNA for the CDR3 is TGTGCCAGCAGCGTAGGGCCGATCTACGAGCAGTACTTC. Residues: CASSVGPIYEQYF.

Remarks on this clone: In the same sample, other DNA sequences code for this CDR3. The chain has TRBV28 and TRBJ1-2; D ambiguous. The CDR3 totals 14 residues. Trimming removed 3 bases from V and 5 bases from J, with 13 bases in between. Germline lookup yields CDR1 MDHEN and CDR2 SYDVKM. DNA for the CDR3: TGTGCCAGCAGTTTTGGCGGGTTGGGGTATGGCTACACCTTC. Its translation: CASSFGGLGYGYTF.

V gene TRBV27 combines with J gene TRBJ2-3, with 13 bases aligning to TRBD2. The J segment lost 4 bases and the V segment lost 4 bases, leaving 11 bases of the junction unmatched. This CDR3 is built from 18 residues. The germline gives CDR1 MNHEY, CDR2 SMNVEV (reference sequence). CDR3 nucleotides: TGTGCCAGCAGTTCCCGACTAGCGGGAGGAGAGAGGTCAGATACGCAGTATTTT. This encodes CASSSRLAGGERSDTQYF.

On this clone itself: Other nucleotide sequences in the sample specify the same CDR3. The gene calls are TRBV7-9 and TRBJ1-4, with unresolved D. V lost 0 bases and J lost 7, with 6 bases in between. CDR3 length equals 13 residues. CDR1 and CDR2 (germline): SEHNR, FQNEAQ (reference sequence). As DNA, the CDR3 is TGTGCCAGCAGCTTAGCCGGTGGTGAAAAACTGTTTTTT. This encodes CASSLAGGEKLFF. Full variable domain (remainder filled in from reference TRBV7-9 and TRBJ1-4): DTGVSQNPRHKITKRGQNVTFRCDPISEHNRLYWYRQTLGQGPEFLTYFQNEAQLEKSRLLSDRFSAERPKGSFSTLEIQRTEQGDSAMYLCASSLAGGEKLFFGSGTQLSVL.

The chain is built from TRBV15 and TRBJ1-3; a weak D match, TRBD1 (5 bases). CDR3 length: 14 amino acids. From germline, CDR1 is LNHNV and CDR2 YYDKDF (reference sequence). The V gene lost 4 bases and the J gene lost 2 bases, with 9 bases spanning the gap. CDR3 amino acids: CATSTGTTGNTIYF. The CDR3 DNA follows: TGTGCCACCAGCACTGGGACTACTGGAAACACCATATATTTT.

The J gene is TRBJ2-2, the V gene TRBV5-5; a weak D match, TRBD1 (6 bases). The germline V and J ends were trimmed by 0 bases and 4 bases, with 7 bases remaining between them. The CDR3 is 14 residues long. Germline CDR1 SGHKS, CDR2 YYEKEE (reference sequence). For the CDR3, the DNA is TGTGCCAGCAGCTTGGTGGGGGCCACCGGGGAGCTGTTTTTT. Its translation: CASSLVGATGELFF.

The rearrangement links TRBV4-1 to TRBJ2-1, with TRBD2 matching over 9 bases. The germline V gene has CDR1 MGHRA and CDR2 YSYEKL. This CDR3 is 16 amino acids long. The V and J ends lost 1 base and 10 bases, in that order; junction bases with no gene match: 11. This CDR3 reads CASSQGSGRGGTEQFF. The CDR3 nucleotides read TGCGCCAGCAGCCAAGGGTCAGGGCGGGGGGGAACCGAGCAGTTCTTC.

A note on this clone: Additional DNA sequences in this sample encode the identical CDR3. CDR3 sequence reads: CASSLPGAGNTIYF. CDR3 coding DNA: TGTGCCAGCAGTTTACCAGGGGCTGGAAACACCATATATTTT. The rearrangement joins TRBV28 to TRBJ1-3, with D maybe TRBD1 (6 bases). The CDR3 length is 14 residues. The V end was cut by 2 bases, the J end by 2 bases, with 7 bases between. Per the germline V gene, CDR1 is MDHEN and CDR2 is SYDVKM.

V is TRBV30 and J is TRBJ1-1, with a weak D call TRBD1 (5 bases). The germline V gene encodes CDR1 GTSNPN and CDR2 SVGIG (reference sequence). V was shortened by 0 bases and J by 3 bases, with 11 bases between the two germline ends. CDR3 length: 14 amino acids. The CDR3 nucleotides are TGTGCCTGGAGTGTAAACCAGGGAGACACTGAAGCTTTCTTT. Translation: CAWSVNQGDTEAFF.

The rearrangement joins TRBV19 to TRBJ2-1, with 11 bases aligning to TRBD2. The CDR3 is 16 amino acids. V shed 5 bases, J shed 4 bases, and the junction held 7 bases outside the gene matches. Germline CDR1 and CDR2: LNHDA and SQIVND (reference sequence). Here the CDR3 reads CASSGHTSGGYNEQFF. The CDR3 DNA reads TGTGCCAGTAGTGGACATACTAGCGGGGGTTACAATGAGCAGTTCTTC.

In this sample, this clone turned up once. The chain employs TRBV5-1 and TRBJ2-1; 13 bases match TRBD2. Germline CDR1 and CDR2: SGHRS and YFSETQ. J was trimmed by 9 bases and V by 4 bases; bases with no gene match: 10. CDR3 length equals 16 residues. The CDR3 reads CASSIGTSGAQGEQFF. The CDR3 DNA sequence: TGCGCCAGCAGCATTGGGACTAGCGGGGCGCAGGGTGAGCAGTTCTTC.

CDR3 residues: CASSPAKPGEQYF. As DNA, the CDR3 is TGTGCCAGCAGCCCCGCCAAACCGGGCGAGCAGTACTTC. The gene calls are TRBV7-3 and TRBJ2-7; D ambiguous. The CDR3 has 13 residues. V gave up 5 bases and J gave up 6 bases, with 14 bases separating them. The germline V gene encodes CDR1 SGHTA and CDR2 FQGTGA.

This chain uses TRBV7-8 with TRBJ1-5, with 8 bases aligning to TRBD1. The CDR3 totals 15 residues. The V segment lost 4 bases and the J segment 5 bases; nucleotides outside the gene matches: 7. Germline V gene data show CDR1 as SGHVS and CDR2 as FQNEAQ. For the CDR3, the DNA is TGTGCCAGCAGCTCAAGGACAGGGACAGATCAGCCCCAGCATTTT. Translating it yields CASSSRTGTDQPQHF.

The chain links TRBV19 to TRBJ2-2, with 9 bases that match TRBD1. Unmatched junction bases numbered 4, after V lost 7 bases and J lost 4 bases. CDR1 is LNHDA, CDR2 SQIVND, per germline (reference sequence). CDR3 size: 14 residues. As DNA, the CDR3 is TGTGCCAGTAAAGTGACAGGGGGCACCGGGGAGCTGTTTTTT. Translating it yields CASKVTGGTGELFF.

The chain is built from TRBV30 and TRBJ1-5, with D uncertain. The germline CDR1 and CDR2 sequences are GTSNPN and SVGIG (reference sequence). The CDR3 spans 15 residues. V gave up 0 bases and J gave up 1 base, with 10 bases separating them. The CDR3 region is CAWSVASASNQPQHF. CDR3 DNA sequence: TGTGCCTGGAGTGTGGCATCTGCGAGCAATCAGCCCCAGCATTTT.

J is TRBJ1-3 and V is TRBV7-2; D is unclear. Germline V gene lookup returns CDR1 SGHTA and CDR2 FQGNSA. The V gene lost 1 base and the J gene lost 4 bases, with 11 bases spanning the gap. The CDR3 contains 15 residues. The CDR3 reads CASSLEVHLGNTIYF. The CDR3 bases are TGTGCCAGCAGCTTAGAAGTGCACCTCGGAAACACCATATATTTT.

The chain recombines TRBV4-3 with TRBJ1-6; 7 nucleotides line up with TRBD1. CDR3 length equals 17 residues. Germline-derived CDR1 and CDR2 are LGHNA and YSLEER. V dropped 4 bases and J dropped 6; count of bases not matched to a gene: 12. The CDR3 DNA is TGCGCCAGCAGCCTGAACCCTGAGGGGGCTACTAATTCACCCCTCCACTTT. This translates into CASSLNPEGATNSPLHF.

The chain couples TRBV6-6 to TRBJ1-2; the D is unclear. The CDR3 covers 13 residues. V was clipped by 2 bases and J by 6 bases, with 10 bases between them. In germline, CDR1 is MNHNY, CDR2 SVGAGI (reference sequence). The CDR3: CASSYTPPDGYTF. The DNA of the CDR3 is TGTGCCAGCAGTTACACGCCTCCCGATGGCTACACCTTC.

This clone was found a few times. The sample holds other DNA sequences that translate to the same CDR3. The chain is built from TRBV19 and TRBJ1-1; no reliable D call. The germline V gene has CDR1 LNHDA and CDR2 SQIVND (reference sequence). The CDR3 covers 12 residues. V lost 3 bases, J lost 1 base, and 3 bases lay in between. The CDR3 sequence: CASSIWNTEAFF. DNA of the CDR3: TGTGCCAGTAGTATTTGGAACACTGAAGCTTTCTTT.

The chain is built from TRBV19 and TRBJ2-7, with D perhaps TRBD1 or TRBD2 (5 bases each). The CDR3 consists of 13 residues. Trimming pared 5 bases from V and 6 bases from J, leaving 14 bases between. CDR1 and CDR2 (germline): LNHDA, SQIVND (reference sequence). The CDR3 sequence: CASSSTRGGEQYF. CDR3 bases: TGTGCCAGTAGTTCTACCCGGGGCGGCGAGCAGTACTTC.

Concerning this clone itself: At the DNA level, this CDR3 is encoded by other sequences in the same sample as well. The chain is built from TRBV5-6 and TRBJ2-5; D ambiguous. Between the trimmed V and J ends, which lost 1 base and 7 bases, there was a span of 5 bases. This CDR3 region has 11 residues. The germline CDR1 and CDR2 sequences are SGHDT and YYEEEE. The CDR3 here is CASSLTGTQYF. Written as DNA, the CDR3 is TGTGCCAGCAGCTTGACCGGGACCCAGTACTTC.

A few counts support this clone. The chain couples TRBV7-9 to TRBJ1-1, with D maybe TRBD1 (6 bases). CDR3 length equals 14 residues. V was cut by 5 bases and J by 3 bases, with 13 bases left in between. Germline CDR1 SEHNR, CDR2 FQNEAQ (reference sequence). The CDR3 loop is CASSPQGLDTEAFF. As DNA, the CDR3 is TGTGCCAGCAGCCCTCAGGGGTTGGACACTGAAGCTTTCTTT.

V usage is TRBV28 and J usage is TRBJ1-4, with 8 nucleotides matching TRBD1. The CDR3 has 16 residues. The ends lost 2 bases at V and 8 bases at J; junction bases unmatched: 10. CDR1 is MDHEN, CDR2 SYDVKM, per germline. CDR3 residues: CASSLPLDRADEKLFF. For the CDR3, the DNA is TGTGCCAGCAGTTTACCCTTGGACAGGGCGGACGAAAAACTGTTTTTT.

The V gene is TRBV28, the J gene TRBJ2-1; D perhaps matches TRBD1 (6 bases). V dropped 4 bases and J dropped 8 bases, with 18 bases sitting between them. Germline V gene lookup returns CDR1 MDHEN and CDR2 SYDVKM. This CDR3 is 15 amino acids long. CDR3 amino acids: CASSSDRHGVDEQFF. The CDR3 DNA reads TGTGCCAGCAGTTCCGACAGGCATGGTGTTGATGAGCAGTTCTTC.

The chain is built from TRBV4-2 and TRBJ2-3; D unclear. The CDR3 contains 13 residues. CDR1 LGHNA and CDR2 YNFKEQ come from the germline V gene. The V and J ends lost 3 bases and 2 bases respectively, with 6 bases between them. CDR3 sequence reads: CASSQGPTDTQYF. The CDR3 DNA is TGTGCCAGCAGCCAGGGTCCCACAGATACGCAGTATTTT.